This TCR beta chain was profiled in a study of blood T cells in healthy people across ages. Overall study context: T cells yielded about one barcoded beta molecule per two cells through template switching.

The CDR3 is made up of 16 amino acids. The V gene end was trimmed by 4 bases and the J gene end by 0 bases; junction bases not matched to a gene: 2. The germline V gene has CDR1 LGHDT and CDR2 YNNKEL (reference sequence). Study-wide results and caveats: Roughly linearly, TCR beta diversity per million T cells fell as age increased. What prevented conclusive comparison of naive and antigen-experienced cells was that PBMCs were unsorted.

Alongside a J-beta primer mix, a sample-barcoded 5' primer served in a second PCR lasting about 7 to 12 cycles. MiXCR, applied by TCRdb to the 5' RACE reads, yields one record per CDR3 protein. The table shows about 570,000 distinct CDR3 sequences, with roughly 29% occurring only once. Concerning this clonotype: Its matching antigen is unknown.

The clonotype comes from a woman in her 70s in good health. Sequencing was done on a sample of blood. The chain has TRBV3-1 and TRBJ2-6; 8 nucleotides agree with TRBD1. The CDR3 protein is CASSPQGASGANVLTF. The CDR3 DNA is TGTGCCAGCAGCCCCCAGGGGGCCTCTGGGGCCAACGTCCTGACTTTC.